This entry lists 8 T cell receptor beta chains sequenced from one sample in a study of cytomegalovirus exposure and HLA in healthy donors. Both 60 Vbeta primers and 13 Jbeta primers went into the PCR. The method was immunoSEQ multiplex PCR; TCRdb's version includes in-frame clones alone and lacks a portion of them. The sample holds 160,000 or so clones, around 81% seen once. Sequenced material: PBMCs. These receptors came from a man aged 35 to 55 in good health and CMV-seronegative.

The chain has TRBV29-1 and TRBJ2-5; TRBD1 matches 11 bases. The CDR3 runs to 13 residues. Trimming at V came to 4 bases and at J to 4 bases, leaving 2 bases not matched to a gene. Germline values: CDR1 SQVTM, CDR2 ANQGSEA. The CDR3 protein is CSVVDRGRETQYF. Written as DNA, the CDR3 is TGCAGCGTTGTGGACAGGGGGCGAGAGACCCAGTACTTC.

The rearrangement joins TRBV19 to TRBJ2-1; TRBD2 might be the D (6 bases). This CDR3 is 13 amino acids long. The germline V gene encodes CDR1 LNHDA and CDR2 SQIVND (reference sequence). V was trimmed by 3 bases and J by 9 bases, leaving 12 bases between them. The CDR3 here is CASSMGGMPEQFF. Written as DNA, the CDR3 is TGTGCCAGTAGTATGGGCGGGATGCCTGAGCAGTTCTTC.

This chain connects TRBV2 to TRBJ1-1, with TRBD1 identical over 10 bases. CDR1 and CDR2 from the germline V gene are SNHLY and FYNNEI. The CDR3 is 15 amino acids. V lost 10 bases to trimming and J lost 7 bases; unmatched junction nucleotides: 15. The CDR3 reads CANPLEDRGGDEAFF. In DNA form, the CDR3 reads TGTGCCAACCCTCTTGAGGACAGGGGGGGGGATGAAGCTTTCTTT.

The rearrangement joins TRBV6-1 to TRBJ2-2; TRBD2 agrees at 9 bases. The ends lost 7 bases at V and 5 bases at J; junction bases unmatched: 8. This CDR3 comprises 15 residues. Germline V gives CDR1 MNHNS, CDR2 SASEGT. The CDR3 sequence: CASTHSGRPTGELFF. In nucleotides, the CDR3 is TGTGCCAGCACTCATAGCGGGAGACCGACCGGGGAGCTGTTTTTT.

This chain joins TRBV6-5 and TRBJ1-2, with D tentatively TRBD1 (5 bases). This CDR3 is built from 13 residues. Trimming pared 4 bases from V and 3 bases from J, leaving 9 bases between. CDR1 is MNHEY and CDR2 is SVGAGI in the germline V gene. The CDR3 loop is CASSSGGYYGYTF. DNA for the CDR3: TGTGCCAGCAGTTCCGGGGGTTACTATGGCTACACCTTC.

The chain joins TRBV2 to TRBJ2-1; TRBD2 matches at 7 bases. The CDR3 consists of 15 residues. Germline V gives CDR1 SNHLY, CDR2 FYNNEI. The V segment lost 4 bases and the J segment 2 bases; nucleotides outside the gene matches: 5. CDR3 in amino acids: CASSGAGATYNEQFF. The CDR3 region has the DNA TGTGCCAGCAGTGGGGCGGGAGCCACCTACAATGAGCAGTTCTTC.

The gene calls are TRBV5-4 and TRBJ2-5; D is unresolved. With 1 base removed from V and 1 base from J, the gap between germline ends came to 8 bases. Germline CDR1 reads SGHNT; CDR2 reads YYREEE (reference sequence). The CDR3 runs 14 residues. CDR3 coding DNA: TGTGCCAGCAGCTTGTCGCTACCCCAAGAGACCCAGTACTTC. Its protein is CASSLSLPQETQYF.

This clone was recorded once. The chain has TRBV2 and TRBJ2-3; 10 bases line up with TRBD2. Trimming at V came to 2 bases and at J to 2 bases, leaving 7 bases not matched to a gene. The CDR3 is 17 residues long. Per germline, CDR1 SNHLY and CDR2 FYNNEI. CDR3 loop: CASSERGAGGITDTQYF. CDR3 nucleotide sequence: TGTGCCAGCAGTGAAAGAGGAGCGGGAGGGATCACAGATACGCAGTATTTT.